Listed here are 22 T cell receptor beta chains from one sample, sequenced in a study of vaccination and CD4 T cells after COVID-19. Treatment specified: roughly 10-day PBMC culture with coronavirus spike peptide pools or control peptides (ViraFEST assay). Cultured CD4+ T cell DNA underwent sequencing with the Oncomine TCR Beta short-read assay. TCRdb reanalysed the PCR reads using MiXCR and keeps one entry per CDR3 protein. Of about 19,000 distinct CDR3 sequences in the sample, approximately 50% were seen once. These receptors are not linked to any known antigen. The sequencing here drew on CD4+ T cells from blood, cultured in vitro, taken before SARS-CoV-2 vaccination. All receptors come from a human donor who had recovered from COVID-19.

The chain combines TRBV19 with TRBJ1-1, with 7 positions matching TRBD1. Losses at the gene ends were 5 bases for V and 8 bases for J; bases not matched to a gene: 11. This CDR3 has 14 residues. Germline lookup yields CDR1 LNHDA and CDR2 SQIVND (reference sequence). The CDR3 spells CASSSRQGITEAFF. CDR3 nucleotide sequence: TGTGCCAGTAGTTCCAGACAGGGTATAACGGAAGCTTTCTTT.

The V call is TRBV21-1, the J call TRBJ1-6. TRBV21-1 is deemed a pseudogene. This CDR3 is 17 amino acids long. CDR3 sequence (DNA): TGTGCCACAGGCAGGTATGAATCCAGCTCCTATAATTCACCCCTCCACTTT. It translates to CATGRYESSSYNSPLHF.

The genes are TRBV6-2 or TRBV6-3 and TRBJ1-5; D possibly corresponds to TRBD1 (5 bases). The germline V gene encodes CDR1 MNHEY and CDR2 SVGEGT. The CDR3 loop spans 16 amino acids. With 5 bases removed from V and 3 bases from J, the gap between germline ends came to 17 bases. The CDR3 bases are TGTGCCAGCAGTCCCGCGGCGAGGGGACTCAATCAGCCCCAGCATTTT. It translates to CASSPAARGLNQPQHF.

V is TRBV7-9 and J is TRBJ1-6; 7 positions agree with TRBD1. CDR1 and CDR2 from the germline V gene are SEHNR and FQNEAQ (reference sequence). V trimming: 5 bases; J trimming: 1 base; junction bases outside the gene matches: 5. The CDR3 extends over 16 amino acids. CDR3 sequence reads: CASSPDRSSYNSPLHF. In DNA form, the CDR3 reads TGTGCCAGCAGCCCGGACAGGAGTTCCTATAATTCACCCCTCCACTTT.

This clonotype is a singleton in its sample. CDR3: CASSLFGQGSGEQYF. The CDR3 region has the DNA TGTGCCAGCAGCTTATTCGGACAAGGCTCAGGCGAGCAGTACTTC. V and J are TRBV7-3 and TRBJ2-1; D may be TRBD1 (5 bases). The better agreement between TRBJ2-7 and the DNA end casts doubt on the J call. CDR1 SGHTA and CDR2 FQGTGA come from the germline V gene. The CDR3 runs to 15 residues.

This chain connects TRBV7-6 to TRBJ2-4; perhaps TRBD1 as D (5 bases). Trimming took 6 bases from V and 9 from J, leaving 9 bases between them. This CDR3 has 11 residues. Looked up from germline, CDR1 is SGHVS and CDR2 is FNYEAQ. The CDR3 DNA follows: TGTGCCAGCAGGGCACAGGTCATTCAGTACTTC. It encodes CASRAQVIQYF.

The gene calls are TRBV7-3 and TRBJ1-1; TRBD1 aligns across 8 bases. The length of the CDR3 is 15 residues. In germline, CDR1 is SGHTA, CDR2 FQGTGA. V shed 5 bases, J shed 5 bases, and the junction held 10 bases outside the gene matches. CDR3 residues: CASSTNGQGRTEAFF. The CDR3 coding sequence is TGTGCCAGCAGCACAAATGGACAGGGTAGGACTGAAGCTTTCTTT. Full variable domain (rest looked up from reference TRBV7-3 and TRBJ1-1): GAGVSQTPSNKVTEKGKYVELRCDPISGHTALYWYRQSLGQGPEFLIYFQGTGAADDSGLPNDRFFAVRPEGSVSTLKIQRTERGDSAVYLCASSTNGQGRTEAFFGQGTRLTVV.

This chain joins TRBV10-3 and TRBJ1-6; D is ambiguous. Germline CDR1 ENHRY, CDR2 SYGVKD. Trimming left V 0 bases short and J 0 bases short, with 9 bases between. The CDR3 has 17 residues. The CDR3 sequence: CAISESVRSSYNSPLHF. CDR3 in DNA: TGTGCCATCAGTGAGTCGGTCAGGAGCTCCTATAATTCACCCCTCCACTTT.

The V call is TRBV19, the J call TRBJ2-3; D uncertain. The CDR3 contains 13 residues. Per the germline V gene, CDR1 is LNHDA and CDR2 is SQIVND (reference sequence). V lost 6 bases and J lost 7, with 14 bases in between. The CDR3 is CASSIERTNTQYF. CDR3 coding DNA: TGTGCCAGTAGCATTGAAAGGACCAATACGCAGTATTTT.

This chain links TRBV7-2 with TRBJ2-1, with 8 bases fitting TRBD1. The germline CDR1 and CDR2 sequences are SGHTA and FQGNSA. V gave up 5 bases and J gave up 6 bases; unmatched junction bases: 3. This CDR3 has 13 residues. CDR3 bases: TGTGCCAGCAGCATGGACAGGGTCAATGAGCAGTTCTTC. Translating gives CASSMDRVNEQFF.

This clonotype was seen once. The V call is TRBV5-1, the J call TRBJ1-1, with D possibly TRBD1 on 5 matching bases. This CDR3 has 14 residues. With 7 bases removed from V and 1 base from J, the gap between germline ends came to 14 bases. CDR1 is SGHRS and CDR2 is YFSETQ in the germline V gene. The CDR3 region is CASGPGRANTEAFF. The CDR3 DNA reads TGCGCCAGCGGCCCGGGGCGAGCGAACACTGAAGCTTTCTTT.

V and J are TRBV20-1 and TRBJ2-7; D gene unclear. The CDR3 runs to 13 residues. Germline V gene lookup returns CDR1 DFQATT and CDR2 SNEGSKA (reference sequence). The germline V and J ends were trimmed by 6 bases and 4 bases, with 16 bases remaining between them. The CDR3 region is CSAQPGLSYEQYF. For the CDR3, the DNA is TGCAGTGCCCAACCGGGCTTATCGTACGAGCAGTACTTC.

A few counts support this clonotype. CDR3 sequence (DNA): TGTGCCAGCAGTTTAATTTTTGGACAGGGAAGCGGCTACACCTTC. It specifies CASSLIFGQGSGYTF. The chain carries TRBV27 and TRBJ1-2; TRBD1 agrees at 8 bases. After removal of 2 bases from V and 8 bases from J, the junction contained 10 bases not matched to a gene. The CDR3 is 15 residues long. Germline V gene data show CDR1 as MNHEY and CDR2 as SMNVEV (reference sequence).

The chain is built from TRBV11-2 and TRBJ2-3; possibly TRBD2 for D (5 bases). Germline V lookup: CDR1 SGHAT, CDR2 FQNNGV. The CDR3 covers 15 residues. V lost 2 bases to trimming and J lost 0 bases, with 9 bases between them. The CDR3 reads CASSLFGGSTDTQYF. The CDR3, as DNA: TGTGCCAGCAGCTTATTTGGCGGGAGCACAGATACGCAGTATTTT.

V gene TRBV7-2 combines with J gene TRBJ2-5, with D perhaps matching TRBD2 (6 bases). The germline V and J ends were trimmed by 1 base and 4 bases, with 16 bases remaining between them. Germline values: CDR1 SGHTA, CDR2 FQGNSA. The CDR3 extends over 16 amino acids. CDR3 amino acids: CASSLGRPGVGETQYF. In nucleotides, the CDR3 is TGTGCCAGCAGCTTAGGGCGACCGGGAGTTGGAGAGACCCAGTACTTC.

CDR3 coding DNA: TGTGCCAGCAGCCACCAGGATGGGGAGCTGTTTTTT. This gives the protein CASSHQDGELFF. V gene TRBV28 combines with J gene TRBJ2-2; D not certain. Deletions cut 6 bases from V and 8 bases from J, with 10 bases between. Germline V gene data show CDR1 as MDHEN and CDR2 as SYDVKM. The CDR3 is 12 residues long.

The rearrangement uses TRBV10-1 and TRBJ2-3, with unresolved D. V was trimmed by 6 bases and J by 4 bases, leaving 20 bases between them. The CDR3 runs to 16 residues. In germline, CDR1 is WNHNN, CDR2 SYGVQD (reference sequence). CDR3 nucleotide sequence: TGCGCCAGCAGCCCGTTCTTAGCTAGTCTATCAGATACGCAGTATTTT. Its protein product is CASSPFLASLSDTQYF.

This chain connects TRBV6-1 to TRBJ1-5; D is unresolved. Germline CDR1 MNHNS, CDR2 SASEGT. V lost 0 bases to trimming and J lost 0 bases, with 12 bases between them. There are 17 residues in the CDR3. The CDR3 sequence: CASSEAAGLYSNQPQHF. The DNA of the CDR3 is TGTGCCAGCAGTGAAGCGGCCGGACTCTATAGCAATCAGCCCCAGCATTTT.

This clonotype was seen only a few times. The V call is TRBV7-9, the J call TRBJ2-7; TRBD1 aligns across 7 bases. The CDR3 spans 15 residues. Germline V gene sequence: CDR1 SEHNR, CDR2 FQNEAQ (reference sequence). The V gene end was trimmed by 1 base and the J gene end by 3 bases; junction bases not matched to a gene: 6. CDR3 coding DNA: TGTGCCAGCAGCTTAGGGCTCGCAGGGGGCTACGAGCAGTACTTC. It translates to CASSLGLAGGYEQYF.

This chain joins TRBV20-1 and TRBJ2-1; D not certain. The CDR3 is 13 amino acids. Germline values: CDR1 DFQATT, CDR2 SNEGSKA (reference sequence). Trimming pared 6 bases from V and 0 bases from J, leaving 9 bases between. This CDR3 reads CSALGSSYNEQFF. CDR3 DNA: TGCAGTGCCCTTGGCAGCTCCTACAATGAGCAGTTCTTC.

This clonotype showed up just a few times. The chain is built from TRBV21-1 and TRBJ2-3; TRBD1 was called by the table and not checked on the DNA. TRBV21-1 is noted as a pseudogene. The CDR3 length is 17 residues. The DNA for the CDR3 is TGTGCCAGCAGCAAAGTTCTGGAGGGGGCGCAAACAGATACGCAGTATTTT. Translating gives CASSKVLEGAQTDTQYF.

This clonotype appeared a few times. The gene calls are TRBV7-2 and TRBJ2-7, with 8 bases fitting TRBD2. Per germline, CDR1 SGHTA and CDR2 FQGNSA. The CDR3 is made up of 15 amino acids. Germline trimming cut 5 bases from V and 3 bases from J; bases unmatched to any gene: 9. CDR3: CASSKSGTSLYEQYF. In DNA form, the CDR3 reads TGTGCCAGCAGCAAATCCGGGACTAGTCTCTACGAGCAGTACTTC.